These T cell receptor beta chains were read from a single sample in a study of shared clonotypes between healthy human individuals. Sequencing used immunoSEQ multiplex PCR; TCRdb keeps in-frame clones, though not all of them. The table has 1.5 million to 2.5 million clones, about 95% seen once. The specimen was naive CD8+ T cells sorted from blood. All receptors derive from a man younger than 35 in good health. CDR3s include the opening cysteine and the closing phenylalanine or tryptophan. Each record gives: J gene, clone size, V gene, D gene, CDR3 DNA, CDR3 protein. The D gene is left open where the match is weak. Size tells how often a clone was seen (once, few, many) or the class of an expanded clone, and some rows leave it out.

J: TRBJ2-3
size: -
V: TRBV27
D: TRBD2
DNA: TGTGCCAGCAGTTTCGGACTAGCGGGGGCTACGCAGTATTTT
CDR3: CASSFGLAGATQYF

J: TRBJ1-1
size: once
V: TRBV6-5
D: -
DNA: TGTGCCAGCAGTCTCGGAGAGTTGAACACTGAAGCTTTCTTT
CDR3: CASSLGELNTEAFF

J: TRBJ2-5
size: -
V: TRBV5-4
D: TRBD2
DNA: TGTGCCAGCAGCTTGGCAGCGGGGGGGAGAGAGACCCAGTACTTC
CDR3: CASSLAAGGRETQYF

J: TRBJ2-7
size: -
V: TRBV29-1
D: TRBD1
DNA: TGCAGCGTTGACCTAGGGACAGGTGGGTCCGAGCAGTACTTC
CDR3: CSVDLGTGGSEQYF

J: TRBJ1-6
size: -
V: TRBV27
D: -
DNA: TGTGCCAGCAGTTTAGTTCAGGGCAATTCACCCCTCCACTTT
CDR3: CASSLVQGNSPLHF

J: TRBJ2-3
size: -
V: TRBV4-1
D: TRBD2
DNA: TGCGCCAGCAGGGTCCGGGCGGGAGATCAAGATACGCAGTATTTT
CDR3: CASRVRAGDQDTQYF

J: TRBJ1-1
size: -
V: TRBV5-1
D: -
DNA: TGCGCCAGCAGTTACTTGGTACGGGGGCCTGGAACGAACACTGAAGCTTTCTTT
CDR3: CASSYLVRGPGTNTEAFF

J: TRBJ2-1
size: -
V: TRBV2
D: TRBD2
DNA: TGTGCCAGGGGGACTAGCGGGGGCCGTGACAATGAGCAGTTCTTC
CDR3: CARGTSGGRDNEQFF

J: TRBJ2-7
size: -
V: TRBV29-1
D: -
DNA: TGCAGCGTTGTAGGCTACGAGCAGTACTTC
CDR3: CSVVGYEQYF

J: TRBJ2-7
size: once
V: TRBV11-2
D: -
DNA: TGTGCCAGCAGCTTCCAGGGGGGCGAGCAGTACTTC
CDR3: CASSFQGGEQYF

J: TRBJ1-2
size: -
V: TRBV2
D: TRBD1
DNA: TGTGCCAGCAGTGAAGAACCAGGGGGCTATGGCTACACCTTC
CDR3: CASSEEPGGYGYTF

J: TRBJ1-1
size: -
V: TRBV7-9
D: -
DNA: TGTGCCAGCAGCTTAGCGGGGCTGGCTGAAGCTTTCTTT
CDR3: CASSLAGLAEAFF

J: TRBJ1-2
size: -
V: TRBV28
D: TRBD1
DNA: TGTGCCAGCAGTTTAAGATTTAGGGACAGGAATATCCTCAACTATGGCTACACCTTC
CDR3: CASSLRFRDRNILNYGYTF

J: TRBJ2-3
size: -
V: TRBV15
D: TRBD1
DNA: TGTGCCACCAGCAGAGACAGGGGGCAGGATACGCAGTATTTT
CDR3: CATSRDRGQDTQYF

J: TRBJ2-7
size: -
V: TRBV11-2
D: TRBD1
DNA: TGTGCCAGCAGCCCGGCGGGGACAGGGGAATTCTACGAGCAGTACTTC
CDR3: CASSPAGTGEFYEQYF

J: TRBJ2-3
size: -
V: TRBV11-2
D: TRBD1
DNA: TGTGCCAGCAGGCGGACAGGGGAGCCTGGCACAGATACGCAGTATTTT
CDR3: CASRRTGEPGTDTQYF

J: TRBJ2-4
size: -
V: TRBV29-1
D: -
DNA: TGCAGCGTTGAAGACAGGGGCGGCAAAAACATTCAGTACTTC
CDR3: CSVEDRGGKNIQYF

J: TRBJ2-7
size: once
V: TRBV27
D: TRBD2
DNA: TGTGCCAGCAGTCCAGCAGCGGGGGAAACCTACGAGCAGTACTTC
CDR3: CASSPAAGETYEQYF

J: TRBJ2-7
size: -
V: TRBV6-5
D: TRBD1
DNA: TGTGCCAGCAGTTTTCGACAGGGGGCTCTTCCGTACGAGCAGTACTTC
CDR3: CASSFRQGALPYEQYF

J: TRBJ2-2
size: -
V: TRBV7-8
D: -
DNA: TGTGCCAGCAGCGGGACCCTTCTGTCCGGGGAGCTGTTTTTT
CDR3: CASSGTLLSGELFF

J: TRBJ2-1
size: -
V: TRBV27
D: TRBD2
DNA: TGTGCCACCTTAAGCGGGGACTCCTACAATGAGCAGTTCTTC
CDR3: CATLSGDSYNEQFF

J: TRBJ1-1
size: -
V: TRBV21-1
D: -
DNA: TGTGCCAGCAGCAACAATTCGGGGTACACTGAAGCTTTCTTT
CDR3: CASSNNSGYTEAFF

J: TRBJ1-1
size: -
V: TRBV6-6
D: -
DNA: TGTGCCAGCAGTCTCTCCCCCCCAACGAACACTGAAGCTTTCTTT
CDR3: CASSLSPPTNTEAFF

J: TRBJ2-7
size: once
V: TRBV10-1
D: TRBD1
DNA: TGCGCCAGCAGTGAGACAGGGGTCCACGAGCAGTACTTC
CDR3: CASSETGVHEQYF

J: TRBJ2-1
size: -
V: TRBV9
D: TRBD2
DNA: TGTGCCAGCAGCGTTGCCCTTAGCGGGAGCATCTACAATGAGCAGTTCTTC
CDR3: CASSVALSGSIYNEQFF

J: TRBJ2-7
size: -
V: TRBV6-1
D: TRBD2
DNA: TGTGCCAGCAGTGAATGGGCGGGGGGGCACAACGAGCAGTACTTC
CDR3: CASSEWAGGHNEQYF

J: TRBJ2-1
size: -
V: TRBV12-5
D: TRBD1
DNA: TGTGCTAGTGGTTTGGACAGGGGGCTTTACAATGAGCAGTTCTTC
CDR3: CASGLDRGLYNEQFF

J: TRBJ2-7
size: -
V: TRBV28
D: -
DNA: TGTGCCAGCAGTTTATATGCGGGTTCCCTTTACGAGCAGTACTTC
CDR3: CASSLYAGSLYEQYF

J: TRBJ2-7
size: -
V: TRBV19
D: -
DNA: TGTGCCAGTAGTCCCGGATTCGCCTACGAGCAGTACTTC
CDR3: CASSPGFAYEQYF

J: TRBJ1-1
size: -
V: TRBV20-1
D: TRBD1
DNA: TGCAGTGCACAGTGGACAGGGGAAGCTTTCTTT
CDR3: CSAQWTGEAFF

J: TRBJ2-3
size: -
V: TRBV27
D: -
DNA: TGTGCCAGCAGGCTACCCAAAGGAGATACGCAGTATTTT
CDR3: CASRLPKGDTQYF

J: TRBJ2-7
size: -
V: TRBV28
D: TRBD1
DNA: TGTGCCAGCAGACCGGACAGGGACGAGCAGTACTTC
CDR3: CASRPDRDEQYF

J: TRBJ2-7
size: -
V: TRBV27
D: TRBD2
DNA: TGTGCCAGCAGCCTAGCGGGGGGGCAGTCCTACGAGCAGTACTTC
CDR3: CASSLAGGQSYEQYF

J: TRBJ2-7
size: -
V: TRBV6-6
D: -
DNA: TGTGCCAGCAGTTACGGGTGGGTATACGAGCAGTACTTC
CDR3: CASSYGWVYEQYF

J: TRBJ2-4
size: -
V: TRBV14
D: -
DNA: TGTGCCAGCAGCCAAGGTGGAAACATTCAGTACTTC
CDR3: CASSQGGNIQYF

J: TRBJ2-2
size: -
V: TRBV9
D: -
DNA: TGTGCCAGCAGCGTAGATTCTAGGTCCGGGGAGCTGTTTTTT
CDR3: CASSVDSRSGELFF

J: TRBJ2-7
size: -
V: TRBV6-5
D: -
DNA: TGTGCCAGCAGTTATTACGGGACGAGCTCCTACGAGCAGTACTTC
CDR3: CASSYYGTSSYEQYF

J: TRBJ2-1
size: -
V: TRBV28
D: TRBD2
DNA: TGTGCCAGCAGTGGTACTAGCGGGGGGGCCCTCTACAATGAGCAGTTCTTC
CDR3: CASSGTSGGALYNEQFF

J: TRBJ2-7
size: -
V: TRBV28
D: TRBD1
DNA: TGTGCCAGCAGTCTGGACAGGTCTACCTACGAGCAGTACTTC
CDR3: CASSLDRSTYEQYF

J: TRBJ2-7
size: -
V: TRBV6-5
D: TRBD1
DNA: TGTGCCAGCAGTTACTCCCGGGACAGGTCCTCCTACGAGCAGTACTTC
CDR3: CASSYSRDRSSYEQYF

J: TRBJ2-7
size: -
V: TRBV6-1
D: -
DNA: TGTGCCAGCAGTGAAGCGCCTACAGGGACCTACGAGCAGTACTTC
CDR3: CASSEAPTGTYEQYF

J: TRBJ1-1
size: -
V: TRBV6-5
D: -
DNA: TGTGCCAGCAGTTACAGGGAAGGGTGGACTGAAGCTTTCTTT
CDR3: CASSYREGWTEAFF

J: TRBJ2-7
size: -
V: TRBV10-3
D: TRBD2
DNA: TGTGCCATCAGACAGAAAGAAATGGGGGGGTACGAGCAGTACTTC
CDR3: CAIRQKEMGGYEQYF

J: TRBJ1-1
size: once
V: TRBV9
D: -
DNA: TGTGCCAGCAGCGGGGGGACGTGGGCTAAGGAAGCTTTCTTT
CDR3: CASSGGTWAKEAFF

J: TRBJ2-7
size: -
V: TRBV5-8
D: -
DNA: TGTGCCAGCAGCTTGTCTGGATACTACGAGCAGTACTTC
CDR3: CASSLSGYYEQYF

J: TRBJ2-7
size: -
V: TRBV6-1
D: -
DNA: TGTGCCAGCAGTGGCGGGGAGCAGTACTTC
CDR3: CASSGGEQYF

J: TRBJ2-1
size: once
V: TRBV4-3
D: -
DNA: TGCGCCAGCAGCCAGGACAGTTACAATGAGCAGTTCTTC
CDR3: CASSQDSYNEQFF